The 20 T cell receptor beta chains below were found in one sample sequenced in a study of T cells expressing NK-cell markers. TCRdb re-called the 5' RACE reads; every CDR3 protein appears as one record, without DNA. This sample lists some 600,000 distinct CDR3 sequences; its ten largest clones have under 4.5%. The specimen sequenced was blood T cells: a sorted CD56 or NKG2C T cell subset, CD4+ or CD8+ T cells, or bulk PBMC T cells (not recorded which). Receptor source: a man between 18 and 35 years old in good health.

The CDR3 spells CASSGRAYNEQFF. V usage is TRBV7-9 and J usage is TRBJ2-1. This CDR3 is 13 amino acids long. CDR1 is SEHNR, CDR2 FQNEAQ, per germline (reference sequence).

The chain couples TRBV18 to TRBJ2-3; the D gene TCRdb calls, TRBD2, cannot be checked with no DNA. Germline lookup yields CDR1 KGHSH and CDR2 LQKENI. The CDR3 consists of 15 residues. The CDR3: CASSPPLAYPDTQYF. Filled out from reference TRBV18 and TRBJ2-3, the complete variable domain reads NAGVMQNPRHLVRRRGQEARLRCSPMKGHSHVYWYRQLPEEGLKFMVYLQKENIIDESGMPKERFSAEFPKEGPSILRIQQVVRGDSAAYFCASSPPLAYPDTQYFGPGTRLTVL.

This sequence joins TRBV29-1 and TRBJ2-1; TCRdb's D gene call, TRBD2, goes unchecked for lack of DNA. The germline V gene has CDR1 SQVTM and CDR2 ANQGSEA. The CDR3 extends over 14 amino acids. The CDR3 reads CSTAGVAGHNEQFF.

Here the CDR3 reads CASSEKLVAGPEGTEAFF. The chain recombines TRBV6-1 with TRBJ1-1. Germline V CDR1 and CDR2: MNHNS, SASEGT. The CDR3 length is 18 residues.

V is TRBV7-8 and J is TRBJ2-7. The germline V gene encodes CDR1 SGHVS and CDR2 FQNEAQ. The CDR3 has 14 amino acids. The CDR3 loop reads CASSSAGSSYEQYF.

The chain joins TRBV11-2 to TRBJ2-5. The CDR3 sequence is 19 residues long. The V gene's germline CDR1 is SGHAT and CDR2 FQNNGV. The CDR3 region is CASSSQTNGYSGSWETQYF.

The rearrangement uses TRBV5-1 and TRBJ2-7; TCRdb reports TRBD2, a call that lacks DNA to check it against. The CDR3 spans 16 residues. The germline CDR1 and CDR2 sequences are SGHRS and YFSETQ. This CDR3 is CASSSGTSGRAYEQYF.

V and J are TRBV11-2 and TRBJ2-7; as DNA is missing, the TRBD1 call by TCRdb cannot be tested. Germline V gives CDR1 SGHAT, CDR2 FQNNGV. CDR3 length equals 15 residues. CDR3 sequence reads: CASSLMGTVPHEQYF. Full variable domain (remainder filled in from reference TRBV11-2 and TRBJ2-7): EAGVAQSPRYKIIEKRQSVAFWCNPISGHATLYWYQQILGQGPKLLIQFQNNGVVDDSQLPKDRFSAERLKGVDSTLKIQPAKLEDSAVYLCASSLMGTVPHEQYFGPGTRLTVT.

The rearrangement links TRBV20-1 to TRBJ2-1; there is no DNA to check the TCRdb D call of TRBD2. CDR3 length equals 16 residues. CDR1 is DFQATT and CDR2 is SNEGSKA in the germline V gene (reference sequence). The CDR3 loop is CSARKYATTSSDEQFF.

This chain joins TRBV4-1 and TRBJ2-3; TCRdb calls TRBD2, which cannot be checked without DNA. This CDR3 comprises 17 residues. CDR1 and CDR2 (germline): MGHRA, YSYEKL. This CDR3 reads CASSHPKAGGSTDTQYF.

The chain carries TRBV30 and TRBJ2-3; the TRBD2 assignment by TCRdb is unverifiable without DNA. This CDR3 contains 15 residues. Germline-derived CDR1 and CDR2 are GTSNPN and SVGIG (reference sequence). CDR3 amino acids: CAWSTWRIGTDTQYF.

The chain joins TRBV30 to TRBJ1-5; TCRdb names TRBD1, which stays unverified in the absence of DNA. Germline V gene data show CDR1 as GTSNPN and CDR2 as SVGIG (reference sequence). The CDR3 has 14 amino acids. CDR3 sequence reads: CAWSVSSGYQPQHF.

The J gene is TRBJ2-7, the V gene TRBV29-1; TCRdb's D call, TRBD2, is unchecked because there is no DNA. CDR3 size: 14 residues. Germline values: CDR1 SQVTM, CDR2 ANQGSEA. The CDR3 sequence is CSVGGLAGVGEQYF.

The gene calls are TRBV30 and TRBJ1-6. The CDR3 runs 12 residues. From germline, CDR1 is GTSNPN and CDR2 SVGIG (reference sequence). The CDR3 sequence: CAWTQGGSPLHF.

The rearrangement links TRBV7-9 to TRBJ2-7. The CDR3 covers 16 residues. Germline V gene lookup returns CDR1 SEHNR and CDR2 FQNEAQ (reference sequence). This chain's CDR3 is CASSLFPRIEPYEQYF.

The chain recombines TRBV4-3 with TRBJ2-3; TCRdb designates TRBD1, a call that cannot be tested without DNA. The CDR3 extends over 17 amino acids. Germline V gene data show CDR1 as LGHNA and CDR2 as YSLEER. CDR3 amino acids: CASSQEPGDFVADTQYF.

This chain uses TRBV12-3 or TRBV12-4 with TRBJ2-3. This CDR3 contains 13 residues. The CDR3 loop is CASSFAEPDTQYF.

This chain links TRBV2 with TRBJ2-4; the D call of TRBD1 rests on TCRdb alone, since no DNA is present to check it. This CDR3 contains 12 residues. CDR1 and CDR2 (germline): SNHLY, FYNNEI. CDR3 sequence: CASGGDQNIQYF.

The chain employs TRBV10-3 and TRBJ2-3. The CDR3 is 16 residues long. The germline V gene has CDR1 ENHRY and CDR2 SYGVKD. The CDR3 loop is CAISESILVGTDTQYF.

This rearrangement joins TRBV12-3 or TRBV12-4 to TRBJ1-1; TCRdb lists TRBD1, though no DNA is available to test this call. The CDR3 is made up of 13 amino acids. The CDR3 is CASSFQGPTEAFF.